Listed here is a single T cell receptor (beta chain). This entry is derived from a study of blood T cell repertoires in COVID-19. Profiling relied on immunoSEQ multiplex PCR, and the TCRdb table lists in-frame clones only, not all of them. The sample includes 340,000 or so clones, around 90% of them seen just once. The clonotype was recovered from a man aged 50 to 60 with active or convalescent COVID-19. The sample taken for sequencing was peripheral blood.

Written as DNA, the CDR3 is TGCGCCAGCAGCTCTCTACAGGACCCTAAAAGCTCTTTCTATAATTCACCCCTCCACTTT. This codes for CASSSLQDPKSSFYNSPLHF. The chain couples TRBV10-1 to TRBJ1-6, with a tentative D call TRBD1 (5 bases). The CDR3 loop spans 20 amino acids. Trimming removed 6 bases from V and 3 bases from J, with 27 bases in between. Per germline, CDR1 WNHNN and CDR2 SYGVQD (reference sequence).